The sequence of this T cell receptor (beta chain) was determined in a study of CD8 T cells in Susac syndrome. With 7 bases removed from V and 3 bases from J, the gap between germline ends came to 10 bases. CDR3 length: 11 residues. Germline V lookup: CDR1 SQVTM, CDR2 ANQGSEA. About 0.5 to 1 ug RNA was reverse transcribed with random hexamers. A single record per CDR3 protein comes from TCRdb applying MiXCR to the immunoSEQ multiplex PCR reads. Among over 120,000 distinct CDR3 sequences listed, approximately 95% were seen once. This TCR derives from a human donor with Susac syndrome. Source material: CD4+ T cells from PBMCs. This sequence joins TRBV29-1 and TRBJ2-7; TRBD1 might be the D (6 bases). The CDR3 reads CSAADSYEQYF. CDR3 sequence (DNA): TGCAGCGCTGCGGACAGCTACGAGCAGTACTTC.